This TCR beta chain was documented in a study of blood T cell repertoires in COVID-19. Study as a whole: Acute-phase and convalescent COVID-19 samples originated in the United States, Italy and Spain. Sample material is recorded as cDNA or gDNA derived from T cells, B-cell-depleted T cells, or PBMCs.

Germline V gene lookup returns CDR1 SGHVS and CDR2 FQNEAQ. V lost 5 bases, J lost 0 bases, and 2 bases stayed unmatched. This CDR3 spans 15 amino acids. How the authors handled the data: Cell counts per sample came from amplifying reference gene primers. The table came from immunoSEQ multiplex PCR; TCRdb's copy has only in-frame clones and leaves some out. V, J and clone size reflect that table, while D and trimming were determined from the DNA. The table includes 290,000 or so clones, around 90% detected once. The TCR originated in a man in his late teens or twenties with active or convalescent COVID-19. The chain has TRBV7-8 and TRBJ2-7; TRBD2 aligns across 12 bases. What was sequenced was peripheral blood. Written as DNA, the CDR3 is TGTGCCAGCAGCATGACTAGCGGGAGCTCCTACGAGCAGTACTTC. This codes for CASSMTSGSSYEQYF.